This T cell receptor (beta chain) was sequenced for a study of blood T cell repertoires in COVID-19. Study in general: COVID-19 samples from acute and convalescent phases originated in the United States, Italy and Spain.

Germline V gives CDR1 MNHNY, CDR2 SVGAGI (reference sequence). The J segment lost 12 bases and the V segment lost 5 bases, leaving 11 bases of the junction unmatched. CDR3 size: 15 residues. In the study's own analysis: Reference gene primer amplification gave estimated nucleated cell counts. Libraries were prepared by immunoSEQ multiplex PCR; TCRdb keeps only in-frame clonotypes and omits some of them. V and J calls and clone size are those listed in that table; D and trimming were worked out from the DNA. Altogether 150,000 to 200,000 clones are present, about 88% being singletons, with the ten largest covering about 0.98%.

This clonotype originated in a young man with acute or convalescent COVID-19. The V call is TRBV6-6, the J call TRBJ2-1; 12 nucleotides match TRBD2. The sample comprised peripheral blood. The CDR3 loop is CASSQGLAGPRGQFF. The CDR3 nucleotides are TGTGCCAGCAGTCAAGGACTAGCGGGGCCTCGTGGGCAGTTCTTC.